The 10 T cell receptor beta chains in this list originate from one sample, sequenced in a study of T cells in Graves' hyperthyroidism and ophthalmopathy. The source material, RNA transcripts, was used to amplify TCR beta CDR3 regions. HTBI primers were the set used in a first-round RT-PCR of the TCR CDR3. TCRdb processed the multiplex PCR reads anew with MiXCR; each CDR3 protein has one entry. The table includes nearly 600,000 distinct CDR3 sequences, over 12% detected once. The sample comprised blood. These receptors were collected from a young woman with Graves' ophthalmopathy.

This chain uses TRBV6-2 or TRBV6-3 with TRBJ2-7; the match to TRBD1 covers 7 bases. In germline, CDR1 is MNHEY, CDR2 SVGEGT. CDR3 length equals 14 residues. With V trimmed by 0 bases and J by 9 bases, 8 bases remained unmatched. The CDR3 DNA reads TGTGCCAGCAGTTACTCGAACAGGGGCGCGGGGCAGTACTTC. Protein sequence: CASSYSNRGAGQYF.

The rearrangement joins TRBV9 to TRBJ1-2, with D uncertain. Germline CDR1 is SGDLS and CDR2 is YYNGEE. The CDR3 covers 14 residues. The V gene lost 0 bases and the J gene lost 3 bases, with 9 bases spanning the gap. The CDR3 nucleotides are TGTGCCAGCAGCGTAGCTACCGGGGACTATGGCTACACCTTC. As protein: CASSVATGDYGYTF. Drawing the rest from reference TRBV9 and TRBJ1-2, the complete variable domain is DSGVTQTPKHLITATGQRVTLRCSPRSGDLSVYWYQQSLDQGLQFLIQYYNGEERAKGNILERFSAQQFPDLHSELNLSSLELGDSALYFCASSVATGDYGYTFGSGTRLTVV.

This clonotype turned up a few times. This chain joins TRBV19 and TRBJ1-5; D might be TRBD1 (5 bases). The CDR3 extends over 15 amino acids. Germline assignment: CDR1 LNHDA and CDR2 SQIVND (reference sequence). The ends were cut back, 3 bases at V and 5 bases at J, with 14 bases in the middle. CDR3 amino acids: CASSIFYRKDQPQHF. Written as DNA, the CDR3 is TGTGCCAGTAGTATTTTTTACAGGAAAGATCAGCCCCAGCATTTT.

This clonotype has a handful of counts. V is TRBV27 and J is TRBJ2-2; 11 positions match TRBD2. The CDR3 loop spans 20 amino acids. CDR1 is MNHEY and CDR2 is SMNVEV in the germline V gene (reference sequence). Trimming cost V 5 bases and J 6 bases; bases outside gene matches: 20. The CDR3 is CASSPLPVFSGRAAAGELFF. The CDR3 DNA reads TGTGCCAGCAGTCCCCTCCCCGTCTTTAGCGGGAGGGCCGCCGCCGGGGAGCTGTTTTTT.

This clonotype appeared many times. DNA of the CDR3: TGTGCCAGCCGGGAACAAGAGACCCAGTACTTC. It codes for CASREQETQYF. The chain is built from TRBV7-2 and TRBJ2-5; TRBD2 is a possible D gene (5 bases). This CDR3 has 11 amino acids. Germline CDR1 reads SGHTA; CDR2 reads FQGNSA. With 8 bases removed from V and 2 bases from J, the gap between germline ends came to 6 bases.

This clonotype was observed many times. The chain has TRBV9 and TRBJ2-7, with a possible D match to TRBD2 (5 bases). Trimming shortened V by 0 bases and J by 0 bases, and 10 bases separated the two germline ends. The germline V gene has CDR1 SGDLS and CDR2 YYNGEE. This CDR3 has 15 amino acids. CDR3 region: CASSVDSGASYEQYF. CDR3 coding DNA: TGTGCCAGCAGCGTAGACAGCGGCGCCTCCTACGAGCAGTACTTC.

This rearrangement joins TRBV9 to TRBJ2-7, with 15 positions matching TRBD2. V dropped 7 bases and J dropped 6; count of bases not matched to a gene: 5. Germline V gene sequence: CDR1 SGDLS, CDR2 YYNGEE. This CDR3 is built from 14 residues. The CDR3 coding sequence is TGTGCCAGCGAGGGGGGACTAGCGGGAGGCGAGCAGTACTTC. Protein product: CASEGGLAGGEQYF. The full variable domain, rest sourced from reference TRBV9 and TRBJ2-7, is DSGVTQTPKHLITATGQRVTLRCSPRSGDLSVYWYQQSLDQGLQFLIQYYNGEERAKGNILERFSAQQFPDLHSELNLSSLELGDSALYFCASEGGLAGGEQYFGPGTRLTVT.

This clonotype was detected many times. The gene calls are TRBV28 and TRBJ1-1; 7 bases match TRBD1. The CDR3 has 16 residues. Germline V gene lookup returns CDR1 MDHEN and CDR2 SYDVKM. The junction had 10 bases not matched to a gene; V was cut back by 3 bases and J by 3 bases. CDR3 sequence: CASSFWLRGGYTEAFF. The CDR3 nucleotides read TGTGCCAGCAGTTTCTGGCTCAGGGGGGGATACACTGAAGCTTTCTTT.

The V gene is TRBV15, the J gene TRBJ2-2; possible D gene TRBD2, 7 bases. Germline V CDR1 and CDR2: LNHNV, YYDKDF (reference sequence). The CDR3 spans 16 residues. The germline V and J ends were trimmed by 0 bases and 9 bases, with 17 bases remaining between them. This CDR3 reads CATSRDHVRGPRELFF. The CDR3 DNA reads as TGTGCCACCAGCAGAGATCACGTGCGGGGGCCCAGGGAGCTGTTTTTT.

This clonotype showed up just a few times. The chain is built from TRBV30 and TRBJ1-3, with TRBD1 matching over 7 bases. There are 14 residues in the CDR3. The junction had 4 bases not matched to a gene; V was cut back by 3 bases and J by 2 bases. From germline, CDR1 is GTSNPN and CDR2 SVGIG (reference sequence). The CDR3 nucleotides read TGTGCCTGGAGACGACAGGGCACTGGAAACACCATATATTTT. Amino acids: CAWRRQGTGNTIYF.